A single sample is the source of the 7 T cell receptor beta chains below, sequenced in a study of OX40 agonist ivuxolimab in advanced cancers. The library was built by means of the immunoSEQ multiplex PCR assay. Not all clones reach the TCRdb copy of this immuneACCESS table, which keeps in-frame sequences only. Checked studies attribute under half of the gap to unresolved V genes and leave the rest unexplained. In this sample the table shows approximately 94,000 clones, roughly 89% of which occur a single time. The leading ten clones occupy 0.81% of the sample. The material was CD4+ or CD8+ T cells sorted from blood, obtained in a trial of the OX40 agonist ivuxolimab. Every receptor here comes from an adult with an advanced solid tumor such as melanoma, head and neck, liver or kidney cancer.

The chain carries TRBV5-6 and TRBJ1-2, with TRBD1 as a possible D gene (5 bases). Germline V gives CDR1 SGHDT, CDR2 YYEEEE. V was cut by 4 bases and J by 5 bases, with 15 bases left in between. This CDR3 is 14 amino acids long. Here the CDR3 reads CASSPIARAYGYTF. The CDR3 DNA reads as TGTGCCAGCAGCCCTATAGCCAGGGCATATGGCTACACCTTC.

The rearrangement links TRBV19 to TRBJ2-1; the match to TRBD2 covers 14 bases. The germline CDR1 and CDR2 sequences are LNHDA and SQIVND (reference sequence). This CDR3 is 16 amino acids long. The J segment lost 12 bases and the V segment lost 5 bases, leaving 12 bases of the junction unmatched. The DNA for the CDR3 is TGTGCCAGTAGTCCGCGACTAGCGGGAGGGCCTATGCGGCAGTTCTTC. Translating gives CASSPRLAGGPMRQFF.

The chain recombines TRBV4-1 with TRBJ2-3, with D hard to call. In germline, CDR1 is MGHRA, CDR2 YSYEKL. V lost 0 bases to trimming and J lost 8 bases, with 15 bases between them. This CDR3 region has 15 residues. CDR3 DNA: TGCGCCAGCAGCCAAGACCCGGCGGACGCAGCTACGCAGTATTTT. Amino acids: CASSQDPADAATQYF.

To note about this clone: The same CDR3 arises from other DNA sequences in this sample as well. The CDR3 sequence: CASSLAGGPYEQYF. The CDR3 region has the DNA TGTGCCAGCAGCTTAGCGGGAGGGCCCTACGAGCAGTACTTC. J is TRBJ2-7 and V is TRBV7-2; 7 nucleotides match TRBD2. Germline-derived CDR1 and CDR2 are SGHTA and FQGNSA. The CDR3 extends over 14 amino acids. V was clipped by 0 bases and J by 2 bases; unmatched bases: 1.

The chain employs TRBV28 and TRBJ1-2, with TRBD1 identical over 10 bases. V lost 5 bases and J lost 4; bases outside the gene matches: 4. Germline V gives CDR1 MDHEN, CDR2 SYDVKM. The CDR3 is 14 amino acids. CDR3 DNA: TGTGCCAGCAGTCCTGGACAGGGGGGCTATGGCTACACCTTC. This gives the protein CASSPGQGGYGYTF.

This chain uses TRBV7-9 with TRBJ2-2; 8 nucleotides line up with TRBD1. V shed 5 bases and J 1 base; nucleotides not matched to a gene: 9. Germline lookup yields CDR1 SEHNR and CDR2 FQNEAQ (reference sequence). The CDR3 has 17 amino acids. The CDR3 bases are TGTGCCAGCAGCCCCCAAACCGGGACAGGGAACACCGGGGAGCTGTTTTTT. This codes for CASSPQTGTGNTGELFF.

The chain recombines TRBV27 with TRBJ2-3; D unresolved. This CDR3 comprises 16 residues. Looked up from germline, CDR1 is MNHEY and CDR2 is SMNVEV (reference sequence). Trimming left V 3 bases short and J 0 bases short, with 13 bases between. CDR3 sequence reads: CASSFRRAASTDTQYF. The CDR3 nucleotides read TGTGCCAGCAGTTTCAGACGGGCGGCTAGCACAGATACGCAGTATTTT.